One sample yielded the 15 T cell receptor beta chains listed below, sequenced in a study of response to subunit inactivated influenza vaccine. In TCRdb, the RT-PCR reads were re-called with MiXCR into one record per CDR3 protein. The data contain under 850,000 distinct CDR3 sequences, roughly 18% of them singletons. The input for sequencing was PBMCs from blood, taken less than 6 days after vaccination. The origin of the receptors is a man aged 50-60 years who received an inactivated influenza vaccine.

The chain combines TRBV27 with TRBJ2-7; D tentatively reads TRBD1 or TRBD2 (6 bases each). The CDR3 contains 15 residues. Germline assignment: CDR1 MNHEY and CDR2 SMNVEV (reference sequence). With 2 bases removed from V and 0 bases from J, the gap between germline ends came to 11 bases. The CDR3 here is CASSLGGGDSYEQYF. The CDR3 DNA reads as TGTGCCAGCAGTTTAGGAGGGGGAGACTCCTACGAGCAGTACTTC.

V gene TRBV5-1 combines with J gene TRBJ2-1; weak D call: TRBD1 (6 bases). Looked up from germline, CDR1 is SGHRS and CDR2 is YFSETQ. With 8 bases removed from V and 8 bases from J, the gap between germline ends came to 8 bases. This CDR3 comprises 10 residues. This CDR3 reads CASRGYEQFF. The CDR3 coding sequence is TGCGCCAGTAGGGGGTATGAGCAGTTCTTC.

This clonotype was seen more than once but under ten times. V gene TRBV5-5 combines with J gene TRBJ2-1, with TRBD2 matching over 7 bases. The CDR3 spans 14 residues. Trimming took 2 bases from V and 7 from J; bases not matched to a gene: 6. Germline values: CDR1 SGHKS, CDR2 YYEKEE (reference sequence). CDR3 amino acids: CASSFAGDGNEQFF. The CDR3 region has the DNA TGTGCCAGCAGCTTCGCGGGAGATGGGAATGAGCAGTTCTTC.

This clonotype has a handful of counts. The chain couples TRBV10-3 to TRBJ2-5, with a possible D match to TRBD2 (6 bases). Germline V gives CDR1 ENHRY, CDR2 SYGVKD. V dropped 2 bases and J dropped 4 bases, with 11 bases sitting between them. The CDR3 is made up of 14 amino acids. The CDR3 nucleotides are TGTGCCATCAGTGAGAGTTACGGGAGAGAGACCCAGTACTTC. It specifies CAISESYGRETQYF.

In this sample, this clonotype turned up many times. V is TRBV24-1 and J is TRBJ2-1, with 10 bases aligning to TRBD2. There are 15 residues in the CDR3. Germline CDR1 reads KGHDR; CDR2 reads SFDVKD. J lost 5 bases, V lost 5 bases, and 5 bases had no gene match. CDR3 in amino acids: CATSARLAGDNEQFF. The CDR3 DNA reads as TGTGCCACCAGTGCCCGCCTAGCGGGGGACAATGAGCAGTTCTTC.

This clonotype was seen a handful of times. The V gene is TRBV20-1, the J gene TRBJ2-1; D possibly corresponds to TRBD2 (5 bases). Per germline, CDR1 DFQATT and CDR2 SNEGSKA (reference sequence). The germline V and J ends were trimmed by 6 bases and 2 bases, with 14 bases remaining between them. The CDR3 runs 14 residues. The CDR3 region has the DNA TGCAGTGCGCCCGGGGTAGGACCCTACAATGAGCAGTTCTTC. Protein product: CSAPGVGPYNEQFF.

The CDR3 protein is CASSLRPRGRRAPDTQYF. The CDR3 DNA reads as TGTGCCAGCAGCCTACGCCCGAGGGGCCGCAGGGCACCCGATACGCAGTATTTT. This rearrangement joins TRBV7-3 to TRBJ2-3; D may correspond to TRBD1 or TRBD2 (5 bases each). V was cut by 5 bases and J by 6 bases, with 27 bases left in between. Germline loops: CDR1 SGHTA, CDR2 FQGTGA. CDR3 size: 18 residues.

This clonotype was seen only a few times. V and J are TRBV18 and TRBJ2-7; no definite D call. With 1 base removed from V and 7 bases from J, the gap between germline ends came to 11 bases. The germline V gene encodes CDR1 KGHSH and CDR2 LQKENI. This CDR3 spans 13 amino acids. The DNA for the CDR3 is TGTGCCAGCTCACCACAAGAAAGAGGAGAGCAGTACTTC. Amino acids: CASSPQERGEQYF. Based on the CDR3 plus reference TRBV18 and TRBJ2-7, the full variable domain is NAGVMQNPRHLVRRRGQEARLRCSPMKGHSHVYWYRQLPEEGLKFMVYLQKENIIDESGMPKERFSAEFPKEGPSILRIQQVVRGDSAAYFCASSPQERGEQYFGPGTRLTVT.

Comment on this clonotype: A read error may explain this, as a much larger clone is one base away. The chain combines TRBV20-1 with TRBJ2-3, with 7 bases matching TRBD2. The CDR3 runs 16 residues. Germline lookup yields CDR1 DFQATT and CDR2 SNEGSKA (reference sequence). CDR3 region: CSARDHGRGSTETQYF. CDR3 bases: TGCAGTGCTAGAGATCATGGGCGGGGGAGCACAGAGACGCAGTATTTT.

The genes are TRBV7-9 and TRBJ2-5; the D is unclear. The CDR3 is made up of 12 amino acids. Trimming shortened V by 5 bases and J by 7 bases, and 11 bases separated the two germline ends. Germline CDR1 is SEHNR and CDR2 is FQNEAQ (reference sequence). CDR3 DNA: TGTGCCAGCAGCCCCTCTATGGGGACCCAGTACTTC. Amino acids: CASSPSMGTQYF.

This clonotype was counted ten times or more. The genes are TRBV10-3 and TRBJ1-1, with D perhaps TRBD1 (6 bases). CDR3 length: 13 amino acids. The V gene's germline CDR1 is ENHRY and CDR2 SYGVKD. The ends were cut back, 9 bases at V and 2 bases at J, with 13 bases in the middle. Here the CDR3 reads CAMGPTGNTEAFF. The CDR3 bases are TGTGCCATGGGACCGACAGGTAACACTGAAGCTTTCTTT.

This clonotype was counted only a few times. The chain combines TRBV5-1 with TRBJ2-7; weak D call: TRBD2 (6 bases). This CDR3 has 14 residues. Trimming stripped 5 bases from V and 0 bases from J, with 12 bases between. The V gene's germline CDR1 is SGHRS and CDR2 YFSETQ. DNA of the CDR3: TGCGCCAGCAGATCATGGCGGGACTCCTACGAGCAGTACTTC. Amino acid sequence: CASRSWRDSYEQYF.

The V gene is TRBV11-2, the J gene TRBJ2-3; 8 bases are a match to TRBD2. The CDR3 has 18 amino acids. The V gene end was trimmed by 5 bases and the J gene end by 4 bases; junction bases not matched to a gene: 17. Germline values: CDR1 SGHAT, CDR2 FQNNGV. The CDR3 region is CASSINSGTRAMPDTQYF. CDR3 nucleotide sequence: TGTGCCAGCAGCATAAATAGCGGGACGAGGGCCATGCCAGATACGCAGTATTTT.

This clonotype was picked up a small number of times. The J gene is TRBJ1-6, the V gene TRBV4-2; D is unclear. From germline, CDR1 is LGHNA and CDR2 YNFKEQ. The CDR3 has 13 amino acids. The V and J ends lost 0 bases and 8 bases respectively, with 5 bases between them. This CDR3 reads CASSQDRDSPLHF. For the CDR3, the DNA is TGTGCCAGCAGCCAAGATCGTGATTCACCCCTCCACTTT.

This clonotype appeared a few times. V gene TRBV2 combines with J gene TRBJ2-1; the D is unclear. Per the germline V gene, CDR1 is SNHLY and CDR2 is FYNNEI. CDR3 length equals 13 residues. V gave up 3 bases and J gave up 12 bases, with 15 bases separating them. Here the CDR3 DNA reads TGTGCCAGCAGTGATGCCCCGCGACCGGGGCAGTTCTTC. Its translation: CASSDAPRPGQFF.